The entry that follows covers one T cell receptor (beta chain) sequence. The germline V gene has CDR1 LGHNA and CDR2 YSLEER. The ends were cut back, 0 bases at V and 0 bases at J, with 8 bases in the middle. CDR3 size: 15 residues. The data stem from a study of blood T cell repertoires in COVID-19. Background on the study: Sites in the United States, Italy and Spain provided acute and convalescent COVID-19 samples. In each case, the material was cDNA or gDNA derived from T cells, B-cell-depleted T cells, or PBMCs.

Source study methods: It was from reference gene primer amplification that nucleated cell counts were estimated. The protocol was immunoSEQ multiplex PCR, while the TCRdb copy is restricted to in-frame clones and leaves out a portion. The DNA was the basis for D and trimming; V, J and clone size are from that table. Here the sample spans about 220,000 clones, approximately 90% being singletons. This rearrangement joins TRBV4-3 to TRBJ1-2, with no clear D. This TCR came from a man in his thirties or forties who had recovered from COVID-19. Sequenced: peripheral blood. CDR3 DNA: TGCGCCAGCAGCCAAGAACGTACGGCTAACTATGGCTACACCTTC. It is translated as CASSQERTANYGYTF.